This TCR beta chain was obtained from a study of T cells in Graves' hyperthyroidism and ophthalmopathy. This CDR3 spans 16 amino acids. From germline, CDR1 is LGHDT and CDR2 YNNKEL (reference sequence). The V gene end was trimmed by 2 bases and the J gene end by 5 bases; junction bases not matched to a gene: 6. This clonotype was found a few times. RNA transcripts served as the template for amplifying TCR beta CDR3 regions. Using the HTBI primer set, a first-round RT-PCR was run on the TCR CDR3. TCRdb independently ran MiXCR on the multiplex PCR reads; one entry per CDR3 protein. This sample has a few hundred thousand distinct CDR3 sequences; roughly 25% occur once, and the top ten carry less than 75%.

Sequenced material: blood. The sequence came from a man aged 45-65 years with Graves' hyperthyroidism. The rearrangement links TRBV3-1 to TRBJ2-2, with 9 nucleotides matching TRBD2. CDR3 residues: CASSQIAGAGTGELFF. DNA for the CDR3: TGTGCCAGCAGCCAAATAGCGGGAGCGGGTACCGGGGAGCTGTTTTTT.